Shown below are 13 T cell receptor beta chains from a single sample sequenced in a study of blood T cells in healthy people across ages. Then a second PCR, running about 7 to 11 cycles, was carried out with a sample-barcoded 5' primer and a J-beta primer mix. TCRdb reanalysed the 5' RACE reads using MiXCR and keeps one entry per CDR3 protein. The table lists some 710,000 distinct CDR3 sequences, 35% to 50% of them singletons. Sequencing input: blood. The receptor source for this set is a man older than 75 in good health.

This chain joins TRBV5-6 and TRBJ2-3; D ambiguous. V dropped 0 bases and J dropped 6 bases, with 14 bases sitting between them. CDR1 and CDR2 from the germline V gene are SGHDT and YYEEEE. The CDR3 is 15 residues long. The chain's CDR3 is CASSLATVLGDTQYF. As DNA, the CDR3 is TGTGCCAGCAGCTTGGCGACTGTTCTGGGGGATACGCAGTATTTT.

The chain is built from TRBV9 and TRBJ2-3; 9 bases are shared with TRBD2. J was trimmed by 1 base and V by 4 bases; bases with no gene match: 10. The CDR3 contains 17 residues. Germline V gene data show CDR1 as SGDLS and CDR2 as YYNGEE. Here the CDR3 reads CASSPGLAPQRTDTQYF. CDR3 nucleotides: TGTGCCAGCAGCCCAGGACTAGCGCCTCAACGCACAGATACGCAGTATTTT.

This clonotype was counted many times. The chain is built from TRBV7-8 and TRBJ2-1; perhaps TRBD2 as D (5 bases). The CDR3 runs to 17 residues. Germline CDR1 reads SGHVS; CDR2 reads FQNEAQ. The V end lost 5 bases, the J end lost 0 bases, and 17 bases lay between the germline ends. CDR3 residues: CASSLRVAQSSYNEQFF. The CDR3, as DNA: TGTGCCAGCAGCCTGCGGGTAGCTCAGAGCTCCTACAATGAGCAGTTCTTC.

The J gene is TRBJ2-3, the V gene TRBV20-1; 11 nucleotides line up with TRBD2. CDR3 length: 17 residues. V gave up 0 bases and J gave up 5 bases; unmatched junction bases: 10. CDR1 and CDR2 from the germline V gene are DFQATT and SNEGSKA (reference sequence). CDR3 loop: CSARDLRSGRVEDTQYF. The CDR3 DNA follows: TGCAGTGCTAGAGACCTCCGTAGCGGGAGGGTAGAAGATACGCAGTATTTT.

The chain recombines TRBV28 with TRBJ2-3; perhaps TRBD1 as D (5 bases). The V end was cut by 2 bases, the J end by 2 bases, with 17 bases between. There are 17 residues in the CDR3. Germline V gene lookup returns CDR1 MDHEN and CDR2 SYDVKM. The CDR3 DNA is TGTGCCAGCAGTTTACCACTGGGGCGGCTAGTCACAGATACGCAGTATTTT. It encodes CASSLPLGRLVTDTQYF.

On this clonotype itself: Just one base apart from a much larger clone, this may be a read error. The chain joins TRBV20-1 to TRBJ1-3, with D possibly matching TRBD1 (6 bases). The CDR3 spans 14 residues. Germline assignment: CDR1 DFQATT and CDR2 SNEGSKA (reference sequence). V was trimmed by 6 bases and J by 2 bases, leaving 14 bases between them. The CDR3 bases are TGCAGTGCCGGAGGACAGAACGCTGGAAACACCATATATTTT. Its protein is CSAGGQNAGNTIYF.

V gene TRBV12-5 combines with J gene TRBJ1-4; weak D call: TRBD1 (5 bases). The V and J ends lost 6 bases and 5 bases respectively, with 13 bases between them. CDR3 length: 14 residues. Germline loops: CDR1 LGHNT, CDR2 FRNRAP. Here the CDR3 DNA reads TGTGCTAGTGGCCGAGGGGAACCGAATGAAAAACTGTTTTTT. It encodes CASGRGEPNEKLFF.

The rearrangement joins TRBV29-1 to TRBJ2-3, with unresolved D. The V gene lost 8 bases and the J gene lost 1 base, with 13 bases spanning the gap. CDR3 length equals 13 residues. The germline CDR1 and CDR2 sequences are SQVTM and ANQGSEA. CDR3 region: CSSEIGGTDTQYF. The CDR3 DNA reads TGCAGCTCAGAAATTGGGGGCACAGATACGCAGTATTTT.

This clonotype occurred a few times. CDR3 DNA sequence: TGTGCCACCAGTGTAGCAGGGGCGTCTGATACGCAGTATTTT. Encoded protein: CATSVAGASDTQYF. The chain has TRBV24-1 and TRBJ2-3, with TRBD1 as a possible D gene (6 bases). V was shortened by 5 bases and J by 6 bases, with 14 bases between the two germline ends. This CDR3 has 14 amino acids. Germline V lookup: CDR1 KGHDR, CDR2 SFDVKD.

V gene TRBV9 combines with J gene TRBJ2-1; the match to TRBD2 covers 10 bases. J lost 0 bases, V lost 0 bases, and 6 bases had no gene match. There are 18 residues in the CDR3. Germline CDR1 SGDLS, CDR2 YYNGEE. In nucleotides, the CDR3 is TGTGCCAGCAGCGTAGGAGGGACTAGCGCCTCCTCCTACAATGAGCAGTTCTTC. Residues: CASSVGGTSASSYNEQFF.

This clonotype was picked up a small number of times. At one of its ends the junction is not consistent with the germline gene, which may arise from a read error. CDR3 sequence reads: CASSPIRLAGLQETQYF. CDR3 nucleotides: TGTGCTAGCAGCCCCATTCGACTAGCGGGGTTACAAGAGACCCAGTACTTC. The rearrangement links TRBV7-7 to TRBJ2-5; 11 nucleotides line up with TRBD2. In germline, CDR1 is SSHAT, CDR2 FNYEAQ (reference sequence). The CDR3 extends over 17 amino acids.

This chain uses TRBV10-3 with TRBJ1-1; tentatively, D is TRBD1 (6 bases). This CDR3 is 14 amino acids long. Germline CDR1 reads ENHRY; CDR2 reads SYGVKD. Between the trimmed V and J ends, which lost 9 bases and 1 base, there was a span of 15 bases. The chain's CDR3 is CAMSRDTSNTEAFF. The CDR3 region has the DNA TGTGCCATGAGCCGGGACACCTCGAACACTGAAGCTTTCTTT.

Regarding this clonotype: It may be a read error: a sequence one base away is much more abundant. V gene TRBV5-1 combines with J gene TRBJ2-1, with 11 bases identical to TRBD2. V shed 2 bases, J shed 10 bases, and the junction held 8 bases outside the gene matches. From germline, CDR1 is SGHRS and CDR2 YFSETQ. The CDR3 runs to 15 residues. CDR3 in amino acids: CASSFTSGRYYEQFF. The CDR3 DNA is TGCGCCAGCAGCTTCACTAGCGGGAGATACTACGAGCAGTTCTTC.